The clone carrying this TCR beta chain was detected only once. No antigen is known for it. These data originate in a study of cytomegalovirus exposure and HLA in healthy donors. Study-level findings and limits: Among TCR beta chains, those listed as cytomegalovirus-associated numbered over 150.

Primers included in the PCR were 60 Vbeta and 13 Jbeta primers. Assay: immunoSEQ multiplex PCR; the TCRdb copy retains only in-frame clones and omits some. Here the sample spans around 200,000 clones, 65% to 90% being singletons. This sequence originates from a woman aged 50 to 60 in good health and CMV-seronegative. The specimen sequenced was PBMCs.

The chain's CDR3 is CASSSLGGSEQFF. CDR3 in DNA: TGTGCCAGCAGCTCCCTAGGCGGGAGTGAGCAGTTCTTC. J is TRBJ2-1 and V is TRBV7-8; TRBD2 agrees at 7 bases. From germline, CDR1 is SGHVS and CDR2 FQNEAQ. This CDR3 has 13 residues. V was pared by 4 bases and J by 9 bases, with 6 bases of the junction left unmatched.